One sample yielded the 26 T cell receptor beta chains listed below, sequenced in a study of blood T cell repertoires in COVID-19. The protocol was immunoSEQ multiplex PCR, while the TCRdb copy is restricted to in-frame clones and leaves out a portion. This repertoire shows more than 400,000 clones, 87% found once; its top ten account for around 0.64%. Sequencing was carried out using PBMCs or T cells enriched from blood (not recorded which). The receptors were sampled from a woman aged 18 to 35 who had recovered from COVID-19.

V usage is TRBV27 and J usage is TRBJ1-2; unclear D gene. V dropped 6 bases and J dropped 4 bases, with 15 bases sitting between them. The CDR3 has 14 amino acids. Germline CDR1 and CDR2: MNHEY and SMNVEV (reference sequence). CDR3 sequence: CASSLSGSSYGYTF. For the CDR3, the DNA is TGTGCCAGCAGCCTCTCGGGTTCCAGCTATGGCTACACCTTC.

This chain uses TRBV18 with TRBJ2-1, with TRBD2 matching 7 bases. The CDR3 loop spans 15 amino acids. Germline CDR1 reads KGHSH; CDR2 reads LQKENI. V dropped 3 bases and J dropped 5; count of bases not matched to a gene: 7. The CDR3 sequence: CASSPRGTTNNEQFF. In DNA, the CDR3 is TGTGCCAGCTCACCCCGAGGGACTACCAACAATGAGCAGTTCTTC.

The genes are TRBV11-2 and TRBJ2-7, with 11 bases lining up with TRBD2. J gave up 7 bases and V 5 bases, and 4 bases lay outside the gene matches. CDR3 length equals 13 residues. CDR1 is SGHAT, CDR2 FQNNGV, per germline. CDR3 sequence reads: CASSQLAGVEQYF. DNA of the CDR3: TGTGCCAGCAGCCAACTAGCGGGGGTTGAGCAGTACTTC.

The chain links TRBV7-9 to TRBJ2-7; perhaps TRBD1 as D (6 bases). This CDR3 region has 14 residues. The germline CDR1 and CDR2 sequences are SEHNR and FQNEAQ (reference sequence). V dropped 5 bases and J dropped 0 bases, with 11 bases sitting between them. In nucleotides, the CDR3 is TGTGCCAGCAGCCTGGGGGCGGCCTCCTACGAGCAGTACTTC. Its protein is CASSLGAASYEQYF.

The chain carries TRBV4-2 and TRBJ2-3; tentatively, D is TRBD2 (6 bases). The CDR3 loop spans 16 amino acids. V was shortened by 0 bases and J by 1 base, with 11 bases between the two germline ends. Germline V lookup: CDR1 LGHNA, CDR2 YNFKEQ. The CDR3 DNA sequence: TGTGCCAGCAGCCAAGAGGCTAGCGACCGCACAGATACGCAGTATTTT. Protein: CASSQEASDRTDTQYF.

The CDR3 DNA reads TGTGCCAGTAGTGTCCTGGTAGAGAGTGAGCAGTTCTTC. Translated: CASSVLVESEQFF. This rearrangement joins TRBV19 to TRBJ2-1, with no clear D. Trimming took 5 bases from V and 9 from J, leaving 14 bases between them. Germline CDR1 LNHDA, CDR2 SQIVND (reference sequence). The CDR3 sequence is 13 residues long.

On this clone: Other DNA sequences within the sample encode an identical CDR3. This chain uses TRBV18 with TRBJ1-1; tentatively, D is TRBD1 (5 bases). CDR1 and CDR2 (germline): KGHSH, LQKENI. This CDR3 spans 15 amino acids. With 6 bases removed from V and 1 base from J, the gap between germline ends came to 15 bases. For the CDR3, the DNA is TGTGCCAGCTCGCCGGTCCCAACAGGGAACACTGAAGCTTTCTTT. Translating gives CASSPVPTGNTEAFF. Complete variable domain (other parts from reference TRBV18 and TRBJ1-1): NAGVMQNPRHLVRRRGQEARLRCSPMKGHSHVYWYRQLPEEGLKFMVYLQKENIIDESGMPKERFSAEFPKEGPSILRIQQVVRGDSAAYFCASSPVPTGNTEAFFGQGTRLTVV.

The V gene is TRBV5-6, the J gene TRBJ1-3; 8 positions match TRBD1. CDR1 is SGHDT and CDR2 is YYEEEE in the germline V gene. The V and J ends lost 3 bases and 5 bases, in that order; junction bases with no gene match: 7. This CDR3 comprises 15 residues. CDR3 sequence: CASSYKDRVRNTIYF. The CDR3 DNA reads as TGTGCCAGCAGCTACAAGGACAGGGTTAGAAACACCATATATTTT.

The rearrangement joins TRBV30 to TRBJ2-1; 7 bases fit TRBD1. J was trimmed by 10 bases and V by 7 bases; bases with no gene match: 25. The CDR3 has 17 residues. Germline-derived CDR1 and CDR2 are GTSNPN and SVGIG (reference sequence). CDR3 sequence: CASGGGIKGQGEREQFF. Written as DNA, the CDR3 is TGTGCCTCTGGAGGCGGAATAAAGGGGCAGGGGGAAAGAGAGCAGTTCTTC.

In DNA, the CDR3 is TGTGCCAGCCTTACGCTCAGGGGGCGCGCTGAAGCTTTCTTT. This codes for CASLTLRGRAEAFF. The chain couples TRBV11-2 to TRBJ1-1; TRBD1 matches 8 bases. Germline V CDR1 and CDR2: SGHAT, FQNNGV. CDR3 size: 14 residues. The J segment lost 6 bases and the V segment lost 8 bases, leaving 11 bases of the junction unmatched.

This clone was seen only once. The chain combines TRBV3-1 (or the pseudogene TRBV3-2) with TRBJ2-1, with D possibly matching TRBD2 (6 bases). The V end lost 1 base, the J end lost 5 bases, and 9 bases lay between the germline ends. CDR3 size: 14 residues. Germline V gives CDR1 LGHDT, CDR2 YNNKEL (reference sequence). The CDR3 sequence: CASSQAGVDNEQFF. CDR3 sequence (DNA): TGTGCCAGCAGCCAAGCGGGGGTGGACAATGAGCAGTTCTTC.

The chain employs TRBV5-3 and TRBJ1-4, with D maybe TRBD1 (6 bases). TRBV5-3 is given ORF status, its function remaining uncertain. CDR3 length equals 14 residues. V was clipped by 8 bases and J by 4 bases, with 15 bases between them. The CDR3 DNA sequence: TGTGCCAGGGGGAACAGGGACTATAATGAAAAACTGTTTTTT. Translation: CARGNRDYNEKLFF.

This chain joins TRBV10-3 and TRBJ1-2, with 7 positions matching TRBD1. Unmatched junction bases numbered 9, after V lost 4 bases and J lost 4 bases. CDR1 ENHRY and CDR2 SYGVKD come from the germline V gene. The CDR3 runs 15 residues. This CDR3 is CAISVGGQGVYGYTF. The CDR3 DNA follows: TGTGCCATCAGTGTCGGAGGGCAGGGGGTCTATGGCTACACCTTC.

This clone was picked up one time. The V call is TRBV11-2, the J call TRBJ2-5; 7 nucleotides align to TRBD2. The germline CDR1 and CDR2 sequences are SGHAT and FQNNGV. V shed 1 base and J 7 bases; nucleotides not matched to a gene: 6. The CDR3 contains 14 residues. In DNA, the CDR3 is TGTGCCAGCAGCTTAGTAGCGGGTCTGGGGACCCAGTACTTC. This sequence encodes CASSLVAGLGTQYF. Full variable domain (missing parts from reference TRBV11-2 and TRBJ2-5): EAGVAQSPRYKIIEKRQSVAFWCNPISGHATLYWYQQILGQGPKLLIQFQNNGVVDDSQLPKDRFSAERLKGVDSTLKIQPAKLEDSAVYLCASSLVAGLGTQYFGPGTRLLVL.

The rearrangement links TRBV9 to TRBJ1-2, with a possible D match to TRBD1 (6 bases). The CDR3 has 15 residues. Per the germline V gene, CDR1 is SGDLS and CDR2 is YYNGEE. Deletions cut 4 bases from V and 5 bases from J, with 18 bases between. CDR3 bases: TGTGCCAGCAGCCGGTTACAGGGAGCTTCTTATGGCTACACCTTC. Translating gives CASSRLQGASYGYTF.

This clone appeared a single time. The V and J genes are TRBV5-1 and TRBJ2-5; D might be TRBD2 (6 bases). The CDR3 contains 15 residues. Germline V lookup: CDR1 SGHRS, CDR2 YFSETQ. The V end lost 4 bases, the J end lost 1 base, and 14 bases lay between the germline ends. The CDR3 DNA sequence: TGCGCCAGCAGCACCGGGACTCTGGCCCAAGAGACCCAGTACTTC. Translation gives CASSTGTLAQETQYF.

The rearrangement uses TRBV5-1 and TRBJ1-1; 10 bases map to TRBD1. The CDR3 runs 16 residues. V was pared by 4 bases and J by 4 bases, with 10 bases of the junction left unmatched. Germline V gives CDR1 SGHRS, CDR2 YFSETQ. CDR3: CASSSTDRGLSTEAFF. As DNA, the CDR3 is TGCGCCAGCAGCAGTACTGACAGGGGGCTGAGCACTGAAGCTTTCTTT.

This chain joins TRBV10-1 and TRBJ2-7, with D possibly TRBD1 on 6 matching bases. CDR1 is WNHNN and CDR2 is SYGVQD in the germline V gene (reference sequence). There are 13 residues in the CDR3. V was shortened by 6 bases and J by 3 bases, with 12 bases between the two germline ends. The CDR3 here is CASSAGTRYEQYF. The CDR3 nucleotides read TGCGCCAGCAGCGCCGGGACACGCTACGAGCAGTACTTC.

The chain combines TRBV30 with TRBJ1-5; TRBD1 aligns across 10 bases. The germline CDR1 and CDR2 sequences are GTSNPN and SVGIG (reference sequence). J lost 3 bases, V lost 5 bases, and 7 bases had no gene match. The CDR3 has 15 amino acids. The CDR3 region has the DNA TGTGCCTGGGCTACCGGGACAGGGGACAATCAGCCCCAGCATTTT. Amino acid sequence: CAWATGTGDNQPQHF.

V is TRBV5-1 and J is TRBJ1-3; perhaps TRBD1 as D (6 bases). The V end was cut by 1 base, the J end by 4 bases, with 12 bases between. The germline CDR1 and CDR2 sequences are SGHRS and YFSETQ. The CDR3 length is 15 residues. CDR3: CASSLWSGEGNTIYF. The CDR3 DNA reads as TGCGCCAGCAGCTTGTGGTCAGGGGAGGGAAACACCATATATTTT.

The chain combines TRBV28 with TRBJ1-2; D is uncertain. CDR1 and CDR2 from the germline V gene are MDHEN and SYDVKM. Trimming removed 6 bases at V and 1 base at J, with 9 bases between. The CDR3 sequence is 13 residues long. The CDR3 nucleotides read TGTGCCAGCAGCCCTCCAGATAACTATGGCTACACCTTC. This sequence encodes CASSPPDNYGYTF.

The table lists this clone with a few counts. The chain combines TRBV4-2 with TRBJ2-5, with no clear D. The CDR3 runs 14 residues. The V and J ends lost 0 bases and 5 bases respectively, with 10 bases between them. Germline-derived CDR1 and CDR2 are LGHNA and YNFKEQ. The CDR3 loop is CASSQEIRFETQYF. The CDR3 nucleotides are TGTGCCAGCAGCCAAGAGATTCGGTTTGAGACCCAGTACTTC.

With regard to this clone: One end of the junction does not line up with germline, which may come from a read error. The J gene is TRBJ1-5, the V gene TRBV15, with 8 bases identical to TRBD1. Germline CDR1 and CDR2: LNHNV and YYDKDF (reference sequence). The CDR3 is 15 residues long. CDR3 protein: CATSGDPGGFQPQHF. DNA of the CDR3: TGTGCCACCAGCGGAGACCCAGGGGGCTTTCAGCCCCAGCATTTT. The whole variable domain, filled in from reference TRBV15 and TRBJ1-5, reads DAMVIQNPRYQVTQFGKPVTLSCSQTLNHNVMYWYQQKSSQAPKLLFHYYDKDFNNEADTPDNFQSRRPNTSFCFLDIRSPGLGDTAMYLCATSGDPGGFQPQHFGDGTRLSIL.

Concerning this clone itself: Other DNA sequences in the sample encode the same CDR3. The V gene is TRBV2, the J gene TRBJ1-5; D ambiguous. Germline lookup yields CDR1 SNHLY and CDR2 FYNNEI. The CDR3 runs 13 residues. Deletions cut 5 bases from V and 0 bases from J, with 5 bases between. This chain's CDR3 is CASSPYSNQPQHF. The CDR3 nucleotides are TGTGCCAGCAGTCCTTATAGCAATCAGCCCCAGCATTTT.

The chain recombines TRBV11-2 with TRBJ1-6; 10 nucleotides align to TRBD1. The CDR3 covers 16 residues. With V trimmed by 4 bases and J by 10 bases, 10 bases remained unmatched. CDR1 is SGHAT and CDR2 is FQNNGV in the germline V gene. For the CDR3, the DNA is TGTGCCAGCAGCTCCGGGACAGGGGCCTCGGACTCACCCCTCCACTTT. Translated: CASSSGTGASDSPLHF.

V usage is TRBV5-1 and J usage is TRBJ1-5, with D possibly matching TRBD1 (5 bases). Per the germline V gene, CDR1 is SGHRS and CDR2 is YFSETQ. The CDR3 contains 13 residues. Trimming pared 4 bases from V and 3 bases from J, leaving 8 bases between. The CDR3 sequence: CASSPDTNQPQHF. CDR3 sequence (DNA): TGCGCCAGCAGCCCGGACACCAATCAGCCCCAGCATTTT.